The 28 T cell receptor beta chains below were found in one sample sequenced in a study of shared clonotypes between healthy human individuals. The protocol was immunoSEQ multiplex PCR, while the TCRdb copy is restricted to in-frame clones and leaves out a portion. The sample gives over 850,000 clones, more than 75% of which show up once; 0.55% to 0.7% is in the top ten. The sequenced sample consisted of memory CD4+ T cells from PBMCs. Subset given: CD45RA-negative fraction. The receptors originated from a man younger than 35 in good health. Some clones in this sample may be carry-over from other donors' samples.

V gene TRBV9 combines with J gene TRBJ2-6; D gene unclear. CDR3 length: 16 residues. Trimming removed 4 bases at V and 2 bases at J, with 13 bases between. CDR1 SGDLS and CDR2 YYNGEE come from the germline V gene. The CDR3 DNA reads TGTGCCAGCAGCCCCCCGCCGTCCCCTGGGGCCAACGTCCTGACTTTC. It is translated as CASSPPPSPGANVLTF.

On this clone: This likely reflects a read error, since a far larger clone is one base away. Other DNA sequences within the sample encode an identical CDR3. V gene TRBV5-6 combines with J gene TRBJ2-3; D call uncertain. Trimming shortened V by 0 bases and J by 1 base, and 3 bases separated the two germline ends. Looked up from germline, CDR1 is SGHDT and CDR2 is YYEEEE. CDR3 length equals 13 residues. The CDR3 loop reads CASSLGGTDTQYF. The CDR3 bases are TGTGCCAGCAGCTTGGGGGGCACAGATACGCAGTATTTT.

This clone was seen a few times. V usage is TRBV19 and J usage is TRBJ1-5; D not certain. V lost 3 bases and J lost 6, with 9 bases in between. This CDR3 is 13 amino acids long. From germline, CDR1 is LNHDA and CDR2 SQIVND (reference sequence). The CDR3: CASSIPKGQPQHF. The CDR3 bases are TGTGCCAGTAGTATCCCTAAGGGTCAGCCCCAGCATTTT.

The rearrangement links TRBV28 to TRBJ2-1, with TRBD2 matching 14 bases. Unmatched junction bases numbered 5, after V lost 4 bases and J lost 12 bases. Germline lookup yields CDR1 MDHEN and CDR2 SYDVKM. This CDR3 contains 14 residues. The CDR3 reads CASSSVGLAGVQFF. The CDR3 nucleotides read TGTGCCAGCAGTTCAGTGGGACTAGCGGGAGTGCAGTTCTTC.

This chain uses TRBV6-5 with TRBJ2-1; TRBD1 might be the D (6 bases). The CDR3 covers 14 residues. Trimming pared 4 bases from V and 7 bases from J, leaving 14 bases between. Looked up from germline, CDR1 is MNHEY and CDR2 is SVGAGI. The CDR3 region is CASSSRMQGNEQFF. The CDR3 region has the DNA TGTGCCAGCAGTTCTCGGATGCAGGGGAATGAGCAGTTCTTC.

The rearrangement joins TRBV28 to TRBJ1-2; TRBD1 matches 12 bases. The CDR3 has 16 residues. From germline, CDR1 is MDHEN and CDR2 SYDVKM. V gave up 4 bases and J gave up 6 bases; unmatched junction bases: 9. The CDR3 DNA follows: TGTGCCAGCAGTTCACCGCGGGACAGGGGGCTTCATGGCTACACCTTC. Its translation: CASSSPRDRGLHGYTF.

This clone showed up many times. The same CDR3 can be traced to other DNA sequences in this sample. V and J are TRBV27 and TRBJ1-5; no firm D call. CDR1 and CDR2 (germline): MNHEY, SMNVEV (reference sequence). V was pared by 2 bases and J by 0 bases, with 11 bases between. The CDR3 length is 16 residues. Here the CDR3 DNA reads TGTGCCAGCAGTTTACCCTTCTTGTTTAGCAATCAGCCCCAGCATTTT. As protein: CASSLPFLFSNQPQHF.

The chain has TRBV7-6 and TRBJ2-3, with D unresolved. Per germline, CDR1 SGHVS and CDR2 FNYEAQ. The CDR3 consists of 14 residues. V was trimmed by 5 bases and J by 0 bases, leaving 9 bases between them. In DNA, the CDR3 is TGTGCCAGCAGCCCGTACAGTAGCACAGATACGCAGTATTTT. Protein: CASSPYSSTDTQYF.

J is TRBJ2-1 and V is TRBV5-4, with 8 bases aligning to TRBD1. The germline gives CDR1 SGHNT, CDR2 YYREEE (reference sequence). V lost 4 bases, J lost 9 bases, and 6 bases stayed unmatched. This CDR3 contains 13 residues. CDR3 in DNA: TGTGCCAGCAGCCCCGGACAGGGCAGTGAGCAGTTCTTC. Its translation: CASSPGQGSEQFF.

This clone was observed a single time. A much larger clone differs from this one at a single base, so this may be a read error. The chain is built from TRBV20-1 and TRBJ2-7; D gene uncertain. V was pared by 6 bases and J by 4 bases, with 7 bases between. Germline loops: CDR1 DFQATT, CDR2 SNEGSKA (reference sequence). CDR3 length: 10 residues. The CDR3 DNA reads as TGCAGTGCCACCAAGTACGAGCAGTACTTC. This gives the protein CSATKYEQYF.

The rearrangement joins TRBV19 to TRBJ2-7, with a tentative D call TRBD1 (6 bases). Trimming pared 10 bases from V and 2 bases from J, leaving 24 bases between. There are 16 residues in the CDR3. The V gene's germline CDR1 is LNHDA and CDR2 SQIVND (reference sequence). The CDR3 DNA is TGTGCCACCCGAAGATACGGACAGCAGTCGACCTACGAGCAGTACTTC. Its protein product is CATRRYGQQSTYEQYF.

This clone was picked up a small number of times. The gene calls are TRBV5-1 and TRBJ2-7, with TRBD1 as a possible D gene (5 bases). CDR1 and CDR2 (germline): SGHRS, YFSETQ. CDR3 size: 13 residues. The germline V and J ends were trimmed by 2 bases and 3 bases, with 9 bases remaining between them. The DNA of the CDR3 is TGCGCCAGCAGCTTCAGGGTAGGCTACGAGCAGTACTTC. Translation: CASSFRVGYEQYF.

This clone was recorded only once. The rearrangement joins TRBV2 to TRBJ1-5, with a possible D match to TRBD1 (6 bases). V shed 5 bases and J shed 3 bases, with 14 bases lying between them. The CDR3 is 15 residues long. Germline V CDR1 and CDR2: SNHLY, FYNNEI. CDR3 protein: CASSYTDRPNQPQHF. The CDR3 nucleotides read TGTGCCAGCAGTTACACAGACAGGCCCAATCAGCCCCAGCATTTT.

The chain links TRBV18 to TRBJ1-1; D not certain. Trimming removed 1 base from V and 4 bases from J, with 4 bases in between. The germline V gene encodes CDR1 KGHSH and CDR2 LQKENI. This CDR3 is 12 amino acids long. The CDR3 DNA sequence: TGTGCCAGCTCACCACAGGTCACTGAAGCTTTCTTT. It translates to CASSPQVTEAFF.

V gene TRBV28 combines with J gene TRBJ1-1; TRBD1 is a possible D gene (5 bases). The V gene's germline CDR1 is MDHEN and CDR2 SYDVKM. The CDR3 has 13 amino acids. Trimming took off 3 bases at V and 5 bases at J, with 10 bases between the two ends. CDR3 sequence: CASSFTRGTEAFF. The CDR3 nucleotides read TGTGCCAGCAGTTTCACCCGGGGGACTGAAGCTTTCTTT.

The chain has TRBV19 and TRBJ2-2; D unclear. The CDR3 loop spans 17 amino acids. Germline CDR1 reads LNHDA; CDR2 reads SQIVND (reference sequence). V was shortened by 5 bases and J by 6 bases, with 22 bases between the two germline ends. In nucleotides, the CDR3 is TGTGCCAGTAGTCCCCGGTCCCTCGCTATAGAGGCCGGGGAGCTGTTTTTT. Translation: CASSPRSLAIEAGELFF.

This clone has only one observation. In DNA form, the CDR3 reads TGTGCCAGCAGCTTGGTGACAGGGTACGGAAACACCATATATTTT. Translating gives CASSLVTGYGNTIYF. The rearrangement links TRBV5-6 to TRBJ1-3; TRBD1 aligns across 7 bases. Germline CDR1 is SGHDT and CDR2 is YYEEEE. The J segment lost 4 bases and the V segment lost 0 bases, leaving 4 bases of the junction unmatched. This CDR3 region has 15 residues. The full variable domain, its missing parts supplied by reference TRBV5-6 and TRBJ1-3, is DAGVTQSPTHLIKTRGQQVTLRCSPKSGHDTVSWYQQALGQGPQFIFQYYEEEERQRGNFPDRFSGHQFPNYSSELNVNALLLGDSALYLCASSLVTGYGNTIYFGEGSWLTVV.

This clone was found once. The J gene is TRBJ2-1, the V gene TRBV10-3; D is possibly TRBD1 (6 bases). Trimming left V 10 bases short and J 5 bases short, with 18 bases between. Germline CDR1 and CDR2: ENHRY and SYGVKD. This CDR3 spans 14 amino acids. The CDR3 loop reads CATSTTAGDNEQFF. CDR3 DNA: TGTGCCACCAGCACGACAGCAGGGGACAATGAGCAGTTCTTC.

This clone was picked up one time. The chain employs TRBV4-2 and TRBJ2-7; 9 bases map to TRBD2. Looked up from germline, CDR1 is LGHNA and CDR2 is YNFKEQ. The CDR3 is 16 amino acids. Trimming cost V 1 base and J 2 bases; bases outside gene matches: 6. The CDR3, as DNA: TGTGCCAGCAGCCAAGCTGTGTCTAGCGGGACCTACGAGCAGTACTTC. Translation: CASSQAVSSGTYEQYF.

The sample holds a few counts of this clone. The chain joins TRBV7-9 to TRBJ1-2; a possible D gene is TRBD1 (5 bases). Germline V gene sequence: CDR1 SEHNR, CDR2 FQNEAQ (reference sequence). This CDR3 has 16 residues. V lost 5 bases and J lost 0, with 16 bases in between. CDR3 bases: TGTGCCAGCAGCGAAGCCGGGACGCAAGCTAACTATGGCTACACCTTC. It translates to CASSEAGTQANYGYTF.

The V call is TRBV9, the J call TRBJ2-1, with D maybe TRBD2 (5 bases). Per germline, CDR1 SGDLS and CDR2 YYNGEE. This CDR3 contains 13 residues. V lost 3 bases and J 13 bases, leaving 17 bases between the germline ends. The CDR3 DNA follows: TGTGCCAGCAGCGCCCATAGCGCGACCGAACAGTTCTTC. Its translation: CASSAHSATEQFF. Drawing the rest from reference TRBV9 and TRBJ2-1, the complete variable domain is DSGVTQTPKHLITATGQRVTLRCSPRSGDLSVYWYQQSLDQGLQFLIQYYNGEERAKGNILERFSAQQFPDLHSELNLSSLELGDSALYFCASSAHSATEQFFGPGTRLTVL.

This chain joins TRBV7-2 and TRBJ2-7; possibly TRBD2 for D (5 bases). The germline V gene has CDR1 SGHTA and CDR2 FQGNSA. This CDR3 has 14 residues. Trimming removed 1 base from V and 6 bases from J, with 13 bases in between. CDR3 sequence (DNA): TGTGCCAGCAGCTTAGGCCCGGGATTCGGCGAGCAGTACTTC. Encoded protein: CASSLGPGFGEQYF.

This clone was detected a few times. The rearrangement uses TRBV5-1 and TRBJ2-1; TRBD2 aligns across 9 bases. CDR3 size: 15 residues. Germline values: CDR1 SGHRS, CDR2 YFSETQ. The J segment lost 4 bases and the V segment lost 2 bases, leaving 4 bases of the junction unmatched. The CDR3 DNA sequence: TGCGCCAGCAGCTTCCGGCGGGAGGGTTACAATGAGCAGTTCTTC. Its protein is CASSFRREGYNEQFF.

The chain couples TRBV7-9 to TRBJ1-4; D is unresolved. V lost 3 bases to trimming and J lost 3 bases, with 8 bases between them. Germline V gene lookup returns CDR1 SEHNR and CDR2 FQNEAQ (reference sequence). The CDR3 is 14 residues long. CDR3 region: CASSLHGSNEKLFF. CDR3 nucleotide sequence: TGTGCCAGCAGCTTGCATGGATCTAATGAAAAACTGTTTTTT.

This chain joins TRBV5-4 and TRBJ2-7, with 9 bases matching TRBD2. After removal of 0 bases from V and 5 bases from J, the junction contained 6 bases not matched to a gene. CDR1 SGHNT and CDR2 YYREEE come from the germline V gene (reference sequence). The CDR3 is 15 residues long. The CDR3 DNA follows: TGTGCCAGCAGCTTGGATTGGGCTAGCGGGAACGAGCAGTACTTC. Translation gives CASSLDWASGNEQYF. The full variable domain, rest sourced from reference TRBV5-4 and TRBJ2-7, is ETGVTQSPTHLIKTRGQQVTLRCSSQSGHNTVSWYQQALGQGPQFIFQYYREEENGRGNFPPRFSGLQFPNYSSELNVNALELDDSALYLCASSLDWASGNEQYFGPGTRLTVT.

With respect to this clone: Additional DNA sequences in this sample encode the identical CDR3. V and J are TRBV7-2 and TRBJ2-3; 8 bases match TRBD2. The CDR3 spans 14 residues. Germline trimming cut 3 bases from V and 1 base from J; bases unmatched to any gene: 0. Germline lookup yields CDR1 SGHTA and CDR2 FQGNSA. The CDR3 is CASSLGLGTDTQYF. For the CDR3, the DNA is TGTGCCAGCAGCTTGGGACTAGGCACAGATACGCAGTATTTT.

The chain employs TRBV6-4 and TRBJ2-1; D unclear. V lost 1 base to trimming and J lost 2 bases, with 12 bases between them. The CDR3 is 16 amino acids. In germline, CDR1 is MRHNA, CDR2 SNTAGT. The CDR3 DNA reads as TGTGCCAGCAGTGACTACCCTGGGTCCACCTACAATGAGCAGTTCTTC. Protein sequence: CASSDYPGSTYNEQFF.

CDR3 loop: CARVLGNVRETQYF. The CDR3 DNA sequence: TGTGCCAGGGTCTTGGGGAACGTGAGGGAGACCCAGTACTTC. The V and J genes are TRBV9 and TRBJ2-5; D gene unclear. Trimming cost V 8 bases and J 5 bases, with 19 bases left between them. This CDR3 is 14 amino acids long. Germline lookup yields CDR1 SGDLS and CDR2 YYNGEE.